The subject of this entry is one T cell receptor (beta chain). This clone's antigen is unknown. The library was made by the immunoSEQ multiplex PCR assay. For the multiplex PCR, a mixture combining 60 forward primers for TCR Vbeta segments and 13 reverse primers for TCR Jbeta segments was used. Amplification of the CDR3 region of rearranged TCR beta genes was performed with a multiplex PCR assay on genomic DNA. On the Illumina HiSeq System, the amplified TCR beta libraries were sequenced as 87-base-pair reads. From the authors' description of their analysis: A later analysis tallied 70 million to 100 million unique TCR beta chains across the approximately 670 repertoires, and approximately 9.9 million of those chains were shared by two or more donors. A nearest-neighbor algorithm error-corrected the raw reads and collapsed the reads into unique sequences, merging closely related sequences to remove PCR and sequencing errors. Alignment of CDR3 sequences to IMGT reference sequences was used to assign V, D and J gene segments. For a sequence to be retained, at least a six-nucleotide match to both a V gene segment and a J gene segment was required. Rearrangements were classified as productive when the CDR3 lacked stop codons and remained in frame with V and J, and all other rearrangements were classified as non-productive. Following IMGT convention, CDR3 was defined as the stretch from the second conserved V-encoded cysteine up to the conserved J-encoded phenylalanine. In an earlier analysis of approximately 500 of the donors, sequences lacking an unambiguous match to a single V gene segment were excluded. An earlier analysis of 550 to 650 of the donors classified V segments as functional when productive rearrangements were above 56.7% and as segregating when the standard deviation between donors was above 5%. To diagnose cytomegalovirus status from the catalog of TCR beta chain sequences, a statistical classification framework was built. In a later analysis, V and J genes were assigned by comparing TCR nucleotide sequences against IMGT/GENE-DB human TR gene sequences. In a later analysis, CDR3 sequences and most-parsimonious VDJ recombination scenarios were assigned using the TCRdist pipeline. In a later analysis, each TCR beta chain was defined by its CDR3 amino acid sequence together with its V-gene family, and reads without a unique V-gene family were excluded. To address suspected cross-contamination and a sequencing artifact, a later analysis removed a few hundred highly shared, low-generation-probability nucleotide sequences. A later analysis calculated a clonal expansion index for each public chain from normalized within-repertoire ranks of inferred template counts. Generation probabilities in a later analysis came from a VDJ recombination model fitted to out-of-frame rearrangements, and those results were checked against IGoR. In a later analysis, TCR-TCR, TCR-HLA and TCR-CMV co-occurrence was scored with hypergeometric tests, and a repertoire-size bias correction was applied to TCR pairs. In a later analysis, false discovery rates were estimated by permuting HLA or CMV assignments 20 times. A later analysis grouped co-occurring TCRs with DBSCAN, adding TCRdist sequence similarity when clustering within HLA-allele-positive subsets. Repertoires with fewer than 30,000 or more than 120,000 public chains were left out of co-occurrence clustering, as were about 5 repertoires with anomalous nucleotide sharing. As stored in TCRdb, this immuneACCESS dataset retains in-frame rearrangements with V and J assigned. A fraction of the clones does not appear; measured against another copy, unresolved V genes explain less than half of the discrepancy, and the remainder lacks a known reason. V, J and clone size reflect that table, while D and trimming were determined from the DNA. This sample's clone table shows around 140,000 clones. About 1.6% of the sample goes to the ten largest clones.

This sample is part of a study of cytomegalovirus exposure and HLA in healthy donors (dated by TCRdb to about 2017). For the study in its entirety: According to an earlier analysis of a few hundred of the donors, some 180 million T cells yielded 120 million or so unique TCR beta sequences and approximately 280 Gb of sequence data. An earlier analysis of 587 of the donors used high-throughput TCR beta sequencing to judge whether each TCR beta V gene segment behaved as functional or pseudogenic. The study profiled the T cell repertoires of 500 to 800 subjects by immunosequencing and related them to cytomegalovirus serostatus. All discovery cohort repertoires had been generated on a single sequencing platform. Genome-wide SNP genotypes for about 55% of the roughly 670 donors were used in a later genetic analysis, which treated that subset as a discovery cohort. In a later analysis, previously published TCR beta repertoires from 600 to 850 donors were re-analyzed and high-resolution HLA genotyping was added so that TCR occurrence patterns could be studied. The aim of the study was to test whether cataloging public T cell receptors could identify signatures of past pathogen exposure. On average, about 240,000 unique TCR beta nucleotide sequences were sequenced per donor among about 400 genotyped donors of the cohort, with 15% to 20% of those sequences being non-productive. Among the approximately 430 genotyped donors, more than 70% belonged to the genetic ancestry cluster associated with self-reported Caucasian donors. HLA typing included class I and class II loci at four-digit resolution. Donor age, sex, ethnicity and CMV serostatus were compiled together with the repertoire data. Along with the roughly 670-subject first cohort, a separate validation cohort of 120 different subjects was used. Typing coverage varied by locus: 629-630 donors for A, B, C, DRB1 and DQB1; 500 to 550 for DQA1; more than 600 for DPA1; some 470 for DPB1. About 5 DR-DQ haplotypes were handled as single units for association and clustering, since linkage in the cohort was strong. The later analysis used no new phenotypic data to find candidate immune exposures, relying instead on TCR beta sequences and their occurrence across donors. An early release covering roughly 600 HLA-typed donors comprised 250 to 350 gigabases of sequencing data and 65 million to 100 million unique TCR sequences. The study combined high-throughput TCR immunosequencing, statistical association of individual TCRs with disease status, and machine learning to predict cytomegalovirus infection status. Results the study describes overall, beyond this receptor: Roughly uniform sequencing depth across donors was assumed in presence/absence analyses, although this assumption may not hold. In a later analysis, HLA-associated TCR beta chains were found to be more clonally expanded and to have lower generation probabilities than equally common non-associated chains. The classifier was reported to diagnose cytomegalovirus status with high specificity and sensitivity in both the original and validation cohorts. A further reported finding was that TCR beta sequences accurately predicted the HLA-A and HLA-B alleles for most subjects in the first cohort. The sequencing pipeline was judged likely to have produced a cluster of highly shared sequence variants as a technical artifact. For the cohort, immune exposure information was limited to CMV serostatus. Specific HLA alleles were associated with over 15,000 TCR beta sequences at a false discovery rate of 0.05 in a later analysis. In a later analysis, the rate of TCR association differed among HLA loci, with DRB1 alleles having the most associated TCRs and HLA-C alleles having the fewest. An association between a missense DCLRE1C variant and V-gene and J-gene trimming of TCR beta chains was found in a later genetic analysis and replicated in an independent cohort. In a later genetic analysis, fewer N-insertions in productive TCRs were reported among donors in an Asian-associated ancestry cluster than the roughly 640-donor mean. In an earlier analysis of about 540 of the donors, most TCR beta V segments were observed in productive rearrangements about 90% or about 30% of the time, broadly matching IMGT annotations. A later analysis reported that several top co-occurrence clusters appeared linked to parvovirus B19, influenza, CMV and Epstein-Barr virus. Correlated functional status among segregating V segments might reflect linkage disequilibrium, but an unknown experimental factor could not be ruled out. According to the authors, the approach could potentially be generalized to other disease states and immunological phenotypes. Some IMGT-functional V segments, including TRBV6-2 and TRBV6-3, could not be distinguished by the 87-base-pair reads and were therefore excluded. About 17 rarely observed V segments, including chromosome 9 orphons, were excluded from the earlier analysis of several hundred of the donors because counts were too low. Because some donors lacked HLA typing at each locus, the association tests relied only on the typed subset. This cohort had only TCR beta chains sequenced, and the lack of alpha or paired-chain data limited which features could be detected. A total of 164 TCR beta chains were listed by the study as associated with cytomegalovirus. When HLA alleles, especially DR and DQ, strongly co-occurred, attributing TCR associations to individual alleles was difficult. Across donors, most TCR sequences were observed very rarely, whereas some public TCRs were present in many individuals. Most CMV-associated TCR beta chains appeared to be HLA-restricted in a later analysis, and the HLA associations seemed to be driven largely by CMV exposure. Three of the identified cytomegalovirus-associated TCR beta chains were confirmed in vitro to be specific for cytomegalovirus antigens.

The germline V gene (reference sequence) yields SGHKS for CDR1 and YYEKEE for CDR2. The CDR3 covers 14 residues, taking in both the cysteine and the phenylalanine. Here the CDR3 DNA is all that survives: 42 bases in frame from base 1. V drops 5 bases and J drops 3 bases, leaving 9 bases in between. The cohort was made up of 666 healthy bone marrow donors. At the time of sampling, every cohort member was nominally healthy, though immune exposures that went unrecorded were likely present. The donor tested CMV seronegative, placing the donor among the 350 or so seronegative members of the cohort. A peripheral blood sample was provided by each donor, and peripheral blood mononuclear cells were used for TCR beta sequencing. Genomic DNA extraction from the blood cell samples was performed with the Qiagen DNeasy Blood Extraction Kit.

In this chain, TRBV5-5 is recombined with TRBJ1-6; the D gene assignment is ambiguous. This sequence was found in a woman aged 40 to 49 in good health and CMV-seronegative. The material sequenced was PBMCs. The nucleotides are TGTGCCAGCAGTCGGGTCGACTATAATTCACCCCTCCACTTT. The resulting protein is CASSRVDYNSPLHF.